The source of this TCR beta chain is a study of blood T cell repertoires in COVID-19. Study information: Whether acute or convalescent, the COVID-19 samples came from the United States, Italy and Spain. PBMCs, B-cell-depleted T cells, or T cells were the source of the cDNA or gDNA that made up the material.

In the original analysis: Estimated nucleated cell counts came from reference gene primer amplification. Sequenced by immunoSEQ multiplex PCR; TCRdb stores in-frame clones only, minus some. V and J calls and clone size come straight from that table; D and trimming were deduced from the DNA. This table has a few hundred thousand clones, roughly 86% appearing once. The CDR3 covers 17 residues. The V and J ends lost 3 bases and 5 bases, in that order; junction bases with no gene match: 10. The germline gives CDR1 ENHRY, CDR2 SYGVKD. The TCR was taken from a human donor in a cohort sampled during active COVID-19. V and J are TRBV10-3 and TRBJ2-7; 13 bases are a match to TRBD2. Input material: peripheral blood. This CDR3 is CAISDGTLAGGGHEQYF. The CDR3 DNA follows: TGTGCCATCAGTGACGGAACACTAGCGGGAGGGGGACACGAGCAGTACTTC.